Each of the 31 T cell receptor beta chains below was sequenced from the same sample in a study of control samples from healthy donors and cancer patients. Profiled with immunoSEQ multiplex PCR; TCRdb holds only in-frame clones, not every one. The sample lists about 190,000 clones, 80% to 95% seen once, with more than 1.2% in the top ten. The sample taken for sequencing was blood. Receptors were obtained from a man in his late teens or twenties in good health.

The chain is built from TRBV6-1 and TRBJ2-7, with TRBD2 as a possible D gene (6 bases). V gave up 1 base and J gave up 6 bases, with 10 bases separating them. The CDR3 consists of 13 residues. Germline V gene sequence: CDR1 MNHNS, CDR2 SASEGT. The CDR3 DNA reads as TGTGCCAGCAGTGAAGTCGGGCGGGGCGAGCAGTACTTC. Amino acid sequence: CASSEVGRGEQYF.

The chain links TRBV30 to TRBJ1-6, with D possibly TRBD1 on 5 matching bases. The CDR3 spans 14 residues. Trimming removed 2 bases at V and 5 bases at J, with 10 bases between. The germline gives CDR1 GTSNPN, CDR2 SVGIG (reference sequence). The CDR3 bases are TGTGCCTGGAGTAGGATACAGGATAATTCACCCCTCCACTTT. Its protein product is CAWSRIQDNSPLHF.

This sequence joins TRBV12-3 or TRBV12-4 and TRBJ2-5; D is ambiguous. The ends were cut back, 4 bases at V and 5 bases at J, with 11 bases in the middle. The CDR3 covers 13 residues. The CDR3 sequence: CASSYFRRETQYF. The CDR3 nucleotides are TGTGCCAGCAGTTATTTCCGCCGGGAGACCCAGTACTTC.

The chain combines TRBV21-1 with TRBJ2-3. TRBV21-1 is tagged as a pseudogene. This CDR3 region has 12 residues. The CDR3 region is CASKWFGDTQYF. In DNA, the CDR3 is TGTGCCAGCAAGTGGTTTGGTGATACGCAGTATTTT.

The chain uses TRBV10-1 and TRBJ2-5; D might be TRBD1 (6 bases). Trimming left V 0 bases short and J 4 bases short, with 15 bases between. The V gene's germline CDR1 is WNHNN and CDR2 SYGVQD (reference sequence). The CDR3 is 16 residues long. In DNA form, the CDR3 reads TGCGCCAGCAGTGAGTCACGAGGGGGTGTCCGAGAGACCCAGTACTTC. Protein sequence: CASSESRGGVRETQYF.

The chain joins TRBV5-6 to TRBJ2-7, with D unclear. V was cut by 1 base and J by 2 bases, with 10 bases left in between. The CDR3 runs to 14 residues. CDR1 and CDR2 (germline): SGHDT, YYEEEE. As DNA, the CDR3 is TGTGCCAGCAGCTTGCAGAGGCGGACCTACGAGCAGTACTTC. This sequence encodes CASSLQRRTYEQYF.

The V and J genes are TRBV28 and TRBJ2-7, with 8 positions matching TRBD1. The CDR3 has 15 residues. The trim removed 1 base at V and 7 bases at J, leaving 9 bases unmatched. CDR1 and CDR2 (germline): MDHEN, SYDVKM. The CDR3 reads CASSLLAGGAGEQYF. As DNA, the CDR3 is TGTGCCAGCAGTTTATTAGCAGGGGGCGCGGGAGAGCAGTACTTC.

The chain links TRBV30 to TRBJ1-6; 12 bases fit TRBD1. Germline CDR1 and CDR2: GTSNPN and SVGIG (reference sequence). V shed 7 bases, J shed 10 bases, and the junction held 17 bases outside the gene matches. This CDR3 is 17 amino acids long. The CDR3 loop reads CASTRGQGAEKGSPLHF. The CDR3 nucleotides read TGTGCCTCCACACGGGGACAGGGGGCAGAAAAAGGGTCACCCCTCCACTTT.

This chain uses TRBV3-1 (or the pseudogene TRBV3-2) with TRBJ1-4; D is possibly TRBD1 (6 bases). V lost 3 bases and J 7 bases, leaving 12 bases between the germline ends. CDR3 length: 14 residues. Germline CDR1 LGHDT, CDR2 YNNKEL (reference sequence). Here the CDR3 reads CASSHGGGGEKLFF. In nucleotides, the CDR3 is TGTGCCAGCAGCCACGGGGGCGGCGGTGAAAAACTGTTTTTT.

The V call is TRBV5-8, the J call TRBJ1-6; D ambiguous. The CDR3 has 18 residues. CDR1 is SGHTS, CDR2 YDEGEE, per germline. Trimming took 4 bases from V and 0 from J, leaving 17 bases between them. The CDR3: CASSRRGISSSYNSPLHF. The CDR3 DNA is TGTGCCAGCAGCCGGCGCGGGATCTCAAGCTCCTATAATTCACCCCTCCACTTT.

V usage is TRBV28 and J usage is TRBJ2-7; possible D gene TRBD1, 7 bases. Trimming took 10 bases from V and 3 from J, leaving 13 bases between them. CDR1 is MDHEN, CDR2 SYDVKM, per germline. The CDR3 totals 12 residues. The DNA of the CDR3 is TGTGCCACCGGGGGACAGAACTACGAGCAGTACTTC. It encodes CATGGQNYEQYF.

This chain joins TRBV10-3 and TRBJ2-5; 7 nucleotides match TRBD1. This CDR3 has 14 amino acids. The trim removed 11 bases at V and 0 bases at J, leaving 9 bases unmatched. Germline V lookup: CDR1 ENHRY, CDR2 SYGVKD. The CDR3 coding sequence is TGTGCCTCTGCAGGGGGTCTGTACCAAGAGACCCAGTACTTC. Encoded protein: CASAGGLYQETQYF.

The V and J genes are TRBV21-1 and TRBJ1-6; the tabulated D call, TRBD1, remains unverified against the DNA. TRBV21-1 is a known pseudogene. This CDR3 region has 15 residues. The CDR3 sequence: CASSKAVQGVSPLHF. The CDR3 DNA follows: TGTGCCAGCAGCAAAGCAGTACAGGGAGTCTCACCCCTCCACTTT.

The V and J genes are TRBV6-5 and TRBJ2-5; TRBD1 might be the D (5 bases). Germline V lookup: CDR1 MNHEY, CDR2 SVGAGI. V lost 9 bases and J lost 3, with 11 bases in between. The CDR3 spans 12 residues. The CDR3 sequence is CASFSREETQYF. The CDR3 DNA reads as TGTGCCAGTTTCTCCAGGGAAGAGACCCAGTACTTC.

The V call is TRBV6-5, the J call TRBJ1-6; D remains ambiguous. V lost 2 bases and J lost 13, with 18 bases in between. This CDR3 contains 15 residues. Germline CDR1 reads MNHEY; CDR2 reads SVGAGI. CDR3 bases: TGTGCCAGCAGTTACACCGCCCGGGGTCTTGGTCCCCTCCACTTT. Amino acids: CASSYTARGLGPLHF.

CDR3 residues: CASSLQGSSYNEQFF. In DNA, the CDR3 is TGTGCCAGCAGCCTTCAGGGTAGCTCCTACAATGAGCAGTTCTTC. The chain recombines TRBV6-5 with TRBJ2-1; TRBD1 might be the D (5 bases). The CDR3 is 15 residues long. CDR1 is MNHEY and CDR2 is SVGAGI in the germline V gene. With 6 bases removed from V and 0 bases from J, the gap between germline ends came to 12 bases.

The chain uses TRBV27 and TRBJ2-3; perhaps TRBD1 as D (6 bases). The germline gives CDR1 MNHEY, CDR2 SMNVEV (reference sequence). With 2 bases removed from V and 3 bases from J, the gap between germline ends came to 15 bases. The CDR3 totals 16 residues. The CDR3 DNA reads TGTGCCAGCAGTTTACTGTCTTCAGGGGTGACAGATACGCAGTATTTT. It yields the protein CASSLLSSGVTDTQYF.

This rearrangement joins TRBV2 to TRBJ1-1; possibly TRBD1 for D (6 bases). Trimming pared 7 bases from V and 0 bases from J, leaving 18 bases between. CDR1 is SNHLY and CDR2 is FYNNEI in the germline V gene. The length of the CDR3 is 16 residues. CDR3: CASTPGGQRMNTEAFF. The CDR3 DNA is TGTGCCAGCACTCCTGGGGGGCAGCGTATGAACACTGAAGCTTTCTTT.

The chain uses TRBV29-1 and TRBJ1-1, with 9 bases identical to TRBD1. The V gene end was trimmed by 3 bases and the J gene end by 8 bases; junction bases not matched to a gene: 7. Germline V gives CDR1 SQVTM, CDR2 ANQGSEA. The CDR3 runs 13 residues. CDR3 bases: TGCAGCGTTGATAGGGAGGACAGGGGAGAAGCTTTCTTT. Encoded protein: CSVDREDRGEAFF.

The gene calls are TRBV7-2 and TRBJ2-1, with 9 bases fitting TRBD2. Germline V gives CDR1 SGHTA, CDR2 FQGNSA. Trimming removed 3 bases from V and 10 bases from J; junction bases left unmatched: 4. CDR3 length: 13 amino acids. CDR3 in DNA: TGTGCCAGCAGCTTGCGGGGGGGCCGCGAGCAGTTCTTC. Translation: CASSLRGGREQFF.

The V call is TRBV2, the J call TRBJ1-5, with D unclear. Germline CDR1 and CDR2: SNHLY and FYNNEI. The CDR3 sequence is 15 residues long. Trimming removed 3 bases from V and 11 bases from J, with 20 bases in between. In nucleotides, the CDR3 is TGTGCCAGCAGTGATTTCGGGTCCGGTGGGGTGGCCCAGCATTTT. Translated, it gives CASSDFGSGGVAQHF.

This clone was counted a single time. The chain has TRBV2 and TRBJ2-1, with 9 bases aligning to TRBD1. There are 16 residues in the CDR3. The germline CDR1 and CDR2 sequences are SNHLY and FYNNEI. V dropped 11 bases and J dropped 0; count of bases not matched to a gene: 11. Here the CDR3 reads CAVLTGGESSYNEQFF. In DNA form, the CDR3 reads TGTGCCGTACTTACAGGGGGCGAGAGCTCCTACAATGAGCAGTTCTTC.

This rearrangement joins TRBV10-3 to TRBJ1-3; D is possibly TRBD1 (5 bases). V was shortened by 4 bases and J by 3 bases, with 7 bases between the two germline ends. Germline assignment: CDR1 ENHRY and CDR2 SYGVKD. This CDR3 has 13 amino acids. For the CDR3, the DNA is TGTGCCATCAGTGGGGACGGTGGAAACACCATATATTTT. Its protein is CAISGDGGNTIYF.

The rearrangement joins TRBV5-6 to TRBJ1-1; 7 positions match TRBD1. Losses at the gene ends were 5 bases for V and 5 bases for J; bases not matched to a gene: 12. The V gene's germline CDR1 is SGHDT and CDR2 YYEEEE. The CDR3 extends over 15 amino acids. CDR3 protein: CASSITGEKRTEAFF. In DNA form, the CDR3 reads TGTGCCAGCAGTATCACAGGGGAAAAAAGGACTGAAGCTTTCTTT.

The genes are TRBV19 and TRBJ2-2, with TRBD2 identical over 8 bases. With V trimmed by 9 bases and J by 5 bases, 2 bases remained unmatched. The germline V gene encodes CDR1 LNHDA and CDR2 SQIVND (reference sequence). This CDR3 is built from 12 residues. The CDR3 loop reads CASGGATGELFF. The CDR3 DNA sequence: TGTGCCAGCGGGGGGGCGACCGGGGAGCTGTTTTTT.

The chain employs TRBV24-1 and TRBJ2-1; the match to TRBD2 covers 7 bases. This CDR3 comprises 16 residues. The V and J ends lost 5 bases and 0 bases, in that order; junction bases with no gene match: 6. Germline lookup yields CDR1 KGHDR and CDR2 SFDVKD. Here the CDR3 reads CATSAHGGFSYNEQFF. The CDR3 region has the DNA TGTGCCACCAGTGCACACGGGGGGTTCTCCTACAATGAGCAGTTCTTC.

J is TRBJ1-2 and V is TRBV3-1 (or the pseudogene TRBV3-2), with TRBD1 as a possible D gene (5 bases). CDR3 length: 19 residues. V lost 0 bases and J 4 bases, leaving 24 bases between the germline ends. Germline CDR1 is LGHDT and CDR2 is YNNKEL (reference sequence). CDR3 in amino acids: CASSQDLAAGRQFGYGYTF. CDR3 DNA: TGTGCCAGCAGCCAAGATCTGGCGGCAGGGAGGCAATTCGGCTATGGCTACACCTTC.

The rearrangement links TRBV9 to TRBJ1-3; TRBD1 matches 10 bases. The germline V gene encodes CDR1 SGDLS and CDR2 YYNGEE. The CDR3 spans 15 residues. J lost 2 bases, V lost 3 bases, and 2 bases had no gene match. The chain's CDR3 is CASSATGGPGNTIYF. CDR3 in DNA: TGTGCCAGCAGCGCGACAGGGGGCCCTGGAAACACCATATATTTT. The full variable domain, completed using reference TRBV9 and TRBJ1-3, is DSGVTQTPKHLITATGQRVTLRCSPRSGDLSVYWYQQSLDQGLQFLIQYYNGEERAKGNILERFSAQQFPDLHSELNLSSLELGDSALYFCASSATGGPGNTIYFGEGSWLTVV.

The chain is built from TRBV5-4 and TRBJ2-7; a weak D match, TRBD2 (5 bases). CDR3 length: 14 amino acids. Trimming took off 1 base at V and 5 bases at J, with 13 bases between the two ends. CDR1 is SGHNT and CDR2 is YYREEE in the germline V gene (reference sequence). The DNA of the CDR3 is TGTGCCAGCAGCTTGTACGGGGAAGGGCACGAGCAGTACTTC. Translating gives CASSLYGEGHEQYF.

The CDR3 loop is CASSLEGGLVQETQYF. The CDR3 coding sequence is TGTGCCAGCAGTTTAGAAGGGGGACTTGTCCAAGAGACCCAGTACTTC. V usage is TRBV27 and J usage is TRBJ2-5; D could derive from TRBD1 or TRBD2 (6 bases each). CDR1 is MNHEY and CDR2 is SMNVEV in the germline V gene (reference sequence). The CDR3 totals 16 residues. Trimming took off 2 bases at V and 1 base at J, with 14 bases between the two ends.

This rearrangement joins TRBV25-1 to TRBJ1-2; 7 bases are a match to TRBD1. In germline, CDR1 is MGHDK, CDR2 SYGVNS. CDR3 size: 14 residues. V was clipped by 6 bases and J by 4 bases; unmatched bases: 8. CDR3 protein: CASSQGGVGYGYTF. In nucleotides, the CDR3 is TGTGCCAGCAGCCAGGGGGGAGTTGGCTATGGCTACACCTTC.